This T cell receptor beta chain was recorded in a study of cytomegalovirus exposure and HLA in healthy donors listed by TCRdb under 2017. As for the study more broadly: An earlier analysis of roughly 570 of the donors reported 276 Gb of sequence data and 95 million to 120 million unique TCR beta sequences obtained from approximately 180 million T cells. An early release covering over 500 HLA-typed donors comprised 300 to 350 gigabases of sequencing data and around 86 million unique TCR sequences. The genetic ancestry cluster associated with self-reported Caucasian donors included over 65% of the approximately 430 genotyped donors. The study aimed to test whether cataloging public T cell receptors could reveal signatures of past pathogen exposure. The study used immunosequencing to profile the T cell repertoires of 600 to 850 subjects and linked those repertoires to cytomegalovirus serostatus. In addition to the first cohort of around 670 subjects, a separate validation cohort of around 110 different subjects was used. The study combined high-throughput TCR immunosequencing, statistical association of individual TCRs with disease status, and machine learning to predict cytomegalovirus infection status. A later analysis re-examined previously published TCR beta repertoires from more than 650 donors and added high-resolution HLA genotyping to investigate patterns of TCR occurrence. In the later analysis, no new phenotypic data were used to find candidate immune exposures; instead, reliance was placed on TCR beta sequences and their occurrence across donors. An earlier analysis of nearly 600 of the donors applied high-throughput TCR beta sequencing to assess whether each TCR beta V gene segment acted as functional or pseudogenic. Donor age, sex, ethnicity and CMV serostatus were collected together with the repertoire data. A later genetic analysis took genome-wide SNP genotypes for 398 of the 666 donors and used that subset as a discovery cohort. All discovery cohort repertoires had been generated on a single sequencing platform. HLA typing included class I and class II loci at four-digit resolution. Typing coverage differed by locus: A, B, C, DRB1 and DQB1 were typed in roughly 629-640 donors, DQA1 in approximately 520, DPA1 in around 580, and DPB1 in just under 490. Several DR-DQ haplotypes were handled as single units for association and clustering, since linkage in the cohort was strong. On average, roughly 200,000 unique TCR beta nucleotide sequences were sequenced per donor among 398 genotyped donors of the cohort, with 15% to 20% of those sequences being non-productive. On the study overall, not on this receptor specifically: Correlated functional status among segregating V segments might reflect linkage disequilibrium, but an unknown experimental factor could not be ruled out. The sequencing pipeline was judged likely to have produced a cluster of highly shared sequence variants as a technical artifact. Specific HLA alleles were associated with over 15,000 TCR beta sequences at a false discovery rate of 0.05 in a later analysis. A total of 150 or so TCR beta chains were listed by the study as associated with cytomegalovirus. It was suggested by the authors that the approach could potentially be generalized to other disease states and immunological phenotypes. A later analysis found that most CMV-associated TCR beta chains appeared HLA-restricted, with HLA associations seemingly driven largely by CMV exposure. When HLA alleles, especially DR and DQ, strongly co-occurred, TCR associations were difficult to assign to individual alleles. A further reported finding was that TCR beta sequences accurately predicted the HLA-A and HLA-B alleles for most subjects in the first cohort. In a later genetic analysis, fewer N-insertions in productive TCRs were reported among donors in an Asian-associated ancestry cluster than the roughly 640-donor mean. A later analysis found that HLA-associated TCR beta chains were more clonally expanded and had lower generation probabilities than equally common non-associated chains. Several of the top co-occurrence clusters appeared to be linked to parvovirus B19, influenza, CMV and Epstein-Barr virus, according to a later analysis. Presence/absence analyses assumed roughly uniform sequencing depth across donors, an assumption that may not hold. In a later analysis, the rate of TCR association differed among HLA loci, with DRB1 alleles having the most associated TCRs and HLA-C alleles having the fewest. Because HLA typing was missing for some donors at each locus, association tests included only the typed subset. The earlier analysis of 587 of the donors excluded over 15 rarely observed V segments, including chromosome 9 orphons, because counts were too low. In an earlier analysis of approximately 590 of the donors, most TCR beta V segments were observed in productive rearrangements about 87% or about 30% of the time, broadly matching IMGT annotations. In vitro tests confirmed that a few of the cytomegalovirus-associated TCR beta chains recognize cytomegalovirus antigens. In this cohort, only TCR beta chains were sequenced, and detectable features were limited by the absence of alpha or paired-chain data. Some IMGT-functional V segments, including TRBV6-2 and TRBV6-3, could not be told apart with the 87-base-pair reads, so those segments were excluded. Across donors, most TCR sequences were observed very rarely, whereas some public TCRs were present in many individuals. In a later genetic analysis, a missense DCLRE1C variant was associated with V-gene and J-gene trimming of TCR beta chains, and the association was replicated in an independent cohort. In both the original and validation cohorts, the classifier was reported to diagnose cytomegalovirus status with high specificity and sensitivity. Immune exposure information for the cohort was limited to CMV serostatus.

The library relied on the immunoSEQ multiplex PCR assay. For the multiplex PCR, a mixture combining 60 forward primers for TCR Vbeta segments and 13 reverse primers for TCR Jbeta segments was used. The CDR3 region of rearranged TCR beta genes was amplified from genomic DNA by a multiplex PCR assay. Amplified TCR beta libraries were sequenced as 87-base-pair reads on the Illumina HiSeq System. Per the source publication's procedure: A later analysis counted about 76 million unique TCR beta chains across the 690 or so repertoires, and about 10 million of these chains were shared by at least two donors. A nearest-neighbor algorithm error-corrected the raw reads and collapsed the reads into unique sequences, merging closely related sequences to remove PCR and sequencing errors. Alignment of CDR3 sequences to IMGT reference sequences was used to assign V, D and J gene segments. For a sequence to be retained, a match of at least six nucleotides was required to both a V gene segment and a J gene segment. A rearrangement was called productive if the CDR3 had no stop codons and remained in frame with V and J, and every other rearrangement was called non-productive. Following IMGT convention, CDR3 was defined as the stretch from the second conserved V-encoded cysteine up to the conserved J-encoded phenylalanine. The earlier analysis of approximately 500 of the donors excluded sequences that lacked an unambiguous match to a single V gene segment. An earlier analysis of several hundred of the donors called V segments functional above 56.7% productive rearrangements and segregating when the between-donor standard deviation exceeded 5%. To diagnose cytomegalovirus status from the catalog of TCR beta chain sequences, a statistical classification framework was built. V and J gene assignment, in a later analysis, came from comparing TCR nucleotide sequences with IMGT/GENE-DB human TR gene sequences. A later analysis assigned CDR3 sequences and most-parsimonious VDJ recombination scenarios with the TCRdist pipeline. In a later analysis, every TCR beta chain was defined by the combination of its CDR3 amino acid sequence and its V-gene family, and reads without a unique V-gene family were dropped. As a way to deal with suspected cross-contamination and a sequencing artifact, a later analysis dropped under 600 nucleotide sequences that were highly shared and had low generation probability. A later analysis calculated a clonal expansion index for each public chain from normalized within-repertoire ranks of inferred template counts. In a later analysis, generation probabilities were computed using a VDJ recombination model fitted to out-of-frame rearrangements, and the results were checked against IGoR. Hypergeometric tests were used in a later analysis to score TCR-TCR, TCR-HLA and TCR-CMV co-occurrence, with a repertoire-size bias correction applied to the TCR pairs. To estimate false discovery rates, a later analysis permuted the HLA or CMV assignments 20 times. In a later analysis, co-occurring TCRs were grouped with DBSCAN, and TCRdist sequence similarity was added when clustering was performed within HLA-allele-positive subsets. Repertoires with fewer than 30,000 or more than 120,000 public chains, plus five repertoires with anomalous nucleotide sharing, were excluded from co-occurrence clustering. Drawn from immuneACCESS, this table holds only the in-frame rearrangements with V and J called that TCRdb kept. Clones are partly lost; checked studies trace under half to an unresolved V gene and leave the rest unexplained. V and J calls and clone size come straight from that table; D and trimming were deduced from the DNA. The sample table lists about 140,000 clones, roughly 87% of them with a count of one. Roughly 0.5% of the sample comes from the top ten.

In the case of this clone: Its antigen is still unknown. Per-base quality was not reported, and no clone a single base away is much larger than it.

The cohort comprised under 700 healthy bone marrow donors. All cohort members were sampled while nominally healthy, although unrecorded immune exposures were likely present. The donor tested CMV seronegative, placing the donor among the approximately 400 seronegative members of the cohort. Each donor provided a peripheral blood sample, and peripheral blood mononuclear cells were used for TCR beta sequencing. Genomic DNA extraction from the blood cell samples was performed with the Qiagen DNeasy Blood Extraction Kit. Per the germline V gene, MDHEN is the CDR1 and SYDVKM is the CDR2. The CDR3, cysteine through phenylalanine, is 21 amino acids long. Only CDR3 DNA remains: 63 bases, in frame from the first base. V is pared back by 5 bases and J by 2 bases, with 31 bases lying between the germline termini.

Input material: PBMCs. The rearrangement joined TRBV28 to TRBJ2-1; TRBD2 is perhaps the D gene, given 6 matching bases. This receptor was taken from a woman between 40 and 50 years old in good health and CMV-seronegative. The CDR3 protein: CASSARPGTAKQAGTYNEQFF. The DNA is TGTGCCAGCAGTGCGAGACCCGGGACGGCTAAGCAGGCGGGAACCTACAATGAGCAGTTCTTC.